The rows below give T cell receptor beta chains drawn from one sample of a study of tumor-infiltrating lymphocytes in primary liver carcinoma. TCRdb processed the multiplex PCR reads anew with MiXCR; each CDR3 protein has one entry. The sample has 70,000 to 95,000 distinct CDR3 sequences, approximately 70% seen once. Material: liver tumor tissue from sampling region 4. Receptors originate from a man in his forties or fifties with primary liver carcinoma and hepatitis B virus infection. Both conserved end residues are part of each CDR3. Each record gives: V gene, clone size, D gene, J gene, CDR3 protein, CDR3 DNA. The D gene is left open where the match is weak. Not every row has a clone size; where given, it reads once, few, many or a size class.

V: TRBV11-2; size: -; D: TRBD2; J: TRBJ2-2; CDR3: CTNSGGLAERNTGELFF; DNA: TGTACCAACAGCGGAGGACTAGCGGAGCGGAACACAGGGGAGCTGTTTTTT
V: TRBV29-1; size: -; D: TRBD1; J: TRBJ2-5; CDR3: CSVVYRGETKYF; DNA: TGCAGCGTTGTGTACAGGGGAGAGACCAAGTACTTC
V: TRBV14; size: -; D: TRBD2; J: TRBJ2-3; CDR3: CPSNLLAAGVGDTQYF; DNA: TGTCCCAGCAACCTCCTGGCCGCGGGAGTTGGAGATACGCAGTATTTT
V: TRBV7-2; size: -; D: -; J: TRBJ2-1; CDR3: CASSLVQDPSYNEQFF; DNA: TGTGCCAGCAGTTTAGTCCAGGACCCCTCCTACAATGAGCAGTTCTTC
V: TRBV29-1; size: many; D: -; J: TRBJ2-7; CDR3: CSVDAGPGYEQYF; DNA: TGCAGCGTTGACGCGGGTCCGGGCTACGAGCAGTACTTC
V: TRBV20-1; size: few; D: -; J: TRBJ1-1; CDR3: CKVTGNTEAFF; DNA: TGCAAGGTTACAGGGAACACTGAAGCTTTCTTT
V: TRBV29-1; size: -; D: TRBD1; J: TRBJ2-1; CDR3: CSVTGTGVLNEQFF; DNA: TGCAGCGTTACTGGGACAGGGGTGCTCAATGAGCAGTTCTTC
V: TRBV6-1; size: -; D: -; J: TRBJ1-5; CDR3: CASSVSWRDGQPQHF; DNA: TGCGCCAGCAGTGTGAGTTGGCGGGACGGTCAGCCCCAGCATTTT
V: TRBV11-2; size: medium-sized; D: -; J: TRBJ2-7; CDR3: CASSTAPGPGYEQYF; DNA: TGTGCCAGCAGCACGGCACCGGGTCCGGGCTACGAGCAGTACTTC
V: TRBV29-1; size: -; D: -; J: TRBJ2-6; CDR3: CSALLAGYWANVLTF; DNA: TGCAGCGCCCTCCTCGCGGGGTATTGGGCCAACGTCCTGACTTTC
V: TRBV28; size: many; D: -; J: TRBJ2-7; CDR3: CASRRQGGDEQYF; DNA: TGTGCCAGCAGAAGGCAGGGAGGTGATGAGCAGTACTTC
V: TRBV11-2; size: -; D: -; J: TRBJ2-1; CDR3: CASGQDQSSYNEQFF; DNA: TGTGCCAGCGGGCAAGACCAGTCATCCTACAATGAGCAGTTCTTT
V: TRBV28; size: many; D: -; J: TRBJ2-2; CDR3: CASSPPGYFIELFF; DNA: TGTGCCAGCTCGCCACCGGGATATTTTATCGAGCTGTTTTTT
V: TRBV9; size: few; D: -; J: TRBJ2-3; CDR3: CASSSLGGDTQYF; DNA: TGTGCCAGCAGCTCCCTAGGGGGAGATACGCAGTATTTT
V: TRBV28; size: few; D: -; J: TRBJ2-5; CDR3: CASSLESVETQYF; DNA: TGTGCCAGCAGTTTAGAGTCTGTCGAGACCCAGTACTTC
V: TRBV11-2; size: -; D: -; J: TRBJ2-7; CDR3: CASSLGGRVYEQYF; DNA: TGTGCCAGCAGTTTAGGCGGCAGAGTCTACGAGCAGTACTTC
V: TRBV4-1; size: -; D: -; J: TRBJ2-2; CDR3: CASCQEIANTGELFF; DNA: TGCGCCAGCTGCCAAGAAATTGCTAACACCGGGGAGCTGTTTTTT
V: TRBV15; size: once; D: -; J: TRBJ1-4; CDR3: CATSTAEGHGNEKLFF; DNA: TGTGCCACCAGCACCGCGGAGGGTCATGGTAATGAAAAACTGTTTTTT
V: TRBV11-2; size: -; D: TRBD2; J: TRBJ2-1; CDR3: CASSLLAGGGVNEQSF; DNA: TGTGCCAGCAGCTTATTGGCTGGGGGGGGGGTCAATGAGCAGTCCTTC
V: TRBV5-1; size: many; D: TRBD1; J: TRBJ1-1; CDR3: CASSEGGANTEAFF; DNA: TGCGCCAGCAGCGAAGGGGGCGCGAACACTGAAGCTTTCTTT
V: TRBV29-1; size: -; D: TRBD2; J: TRBJ2-5; CDR3: CSGAGDGKTYYF; DNA: TGCAGCGGGGCGGGGGATGGGAAGACCTATTACTTC
V: TRBV6-1; size: -; D: -; J: TRBJ2-3; CDR3: CASSDRQEAIDTQYF; DNA: TGTGCCAGCAGTGACCGACAGGAAGCCATAGACACACAGTATTTT
V: TRBV29-1; size: -; D: -; J: TRBJ2-7; CDR3: CSVVSGNGEQCF; DNA: TGCAGCGTTGTTAGCGGTAACGGCGAGCAGTGCTTC
V: TRBV7-6; size: -; D: -; J: TRBJ2-5; CDR3: CASSLSPQGQETQNF; DNA: TGTGCCAGCAGCTTATCCCCACAGGGTCAAGAGACCCAGAACTTC
V: TRBV4-2; size: -; D: -; J: TRBJ1-3; CDR3: CASSRDEARNTVYF; DNA: TGTGCCAGCAGCAGGGACGAGGCGCGAAACACCGTATATTTT
V: TRBV5-6; size: -; D: TRBD1; J: TRBJ2-1; CDR3: CASSSRDSPNSYSEQFF; DNA: TGTGCAAGCAGCTCACGGGACAGCCCCAACTCCTACAGTGAGCAGTTCTTC
V: TRBV5-4; size: many; D: TRBD1; J: TRBJ1-2; CDR3: CASSLAGQGRTNYGYTF; DNA: TGTGCCAGCAGCTTGGCCGGACAGGGGAGAACTAACTATGGCTACACCTTC
V: TRBV11-3; size: -; D: -; J: TRBJ2-1; CDR3: CASILTTAGSYNDQFF; DNA: TGTGCCAGCATCTTAACAACCGCCGGCTCCTACAATGATCAGTTCTTC
V: TRBV11-2; size: -; D: -; J: TRBJ1-6; CDR3: CANSSEGASFNSPLHF; DNA: TGTGCCAATAGCTCAGAAGGGGCGTCCTTTAATTCACCCCTCCACTTT
V: TRBV18; size: few; D: -; J: TRBJ2-1; CDR3: CASTRLDSYNEQFF; DNA: TGTGCCAGCACCCGACTAGATTCCTACAATGAGCAGTTCTTC
V: TRBV5-6; size: -; D: TRBD2; J: TRBJ2-2; CDR3: CASSSTGGSNTGDLFF; DNA: TGTGCCAGCAGCTCGACGGGAGGGTCGAACACCGGGGACCTGTTTTTT
V: TRBV11-2; size: -; D: -; J: TRBJ2-7; CDR3: CAGSLTDGAYEQYF; DNA: TGTGCCGGCAGCTTAACAGACGGAGCCTACGAGCAATATTTC
V: TRBV11-2; size: -; D: -; J: TRBJ2-1; CDR3: CASSSEGDSYNEQFF; DNA: TGTGCCAGCAGCTCGGAGGGCGACTCCTACAATGAGCAGTTCTTC
V: TRBV11-2; size: -; D: -; J: TRBJ2-1; CDR3: CASNPRVGGLSYNEQFF; DNA: TGTGCCAGCAACCCAAGGGTAGGGGGACTTTCATACAATGAGCAGTTCTTC
V: TRBV6-5; size: once; D: -; J: TRBJ2-2; CDR3: CAYSYSIGRELFF; DNA: TGTGCCTACAGTTACTCAATTGGGCGGGAGCTGTTTTTT
V: TRBV12-3/TRBV12-4; size: -; D: -; J: TRBJ2-1; CDR3: CASSGTLYNEQFF; DNA: TGTGCCAGCAGCGGGACCCTATATAATGAGCAGTTCTTC
V: TRBV28; size: many; D: TRBD2; J: TRBJ2-2; CDR3: CASGFWRESTGELFF; DNA: TGTGCCAGCGGCTTCTGGCGGGAGAGTACCGGGGAGCTGTTTTTT
V: TRBV11-3; size: -; D: TRBD2; J: TRBJ2-1; CDR3: CASSAGTREINEQFF; DNA: TGTGCCAGCAGCGCCGGGACTAGAGAGATTAATGAGCAGTTCTTC
V: TRBV28; size: -; D: -; J: TRBJ2-7; CDR3: CANRKRVGLYEQYF; DNA: TGTGCCAACAGAAAGCGGGTGGGCTTATACGAGCAGTACTTC
V: TRBV28; size: once; D: -; J: TRBJ2-7; CDR3: CTSSLIANYYEQHF; DNA: TGTACCAGCAGTTTAATTGCCAATTACTACGAGCAGCACTTC
V: TRBV28; size: -; D: TRBD2; J: TRBJ2-7; CDR3: CASRRLAVDGQYF; DNA: TGTGCCAGCAGACGACTAGCCGTAGACGGGCAGTACTTC
V: TRBV5-4; size: once; D: -; J: TRBJ2-1; CDR3: CANGDELAPSSYNEQFF; DNA: TGTGCCAACGGTGACGAGCTAGCACCGAGCTCCTACAATGAGCAGTTCTTC
V: TRBV4-1; size: -; D: -; J: TRBJ2-3; CDR3: CASSQYSITDTQYF; DNA: TGCGCCAGCAGCCAATATAGCATCACAGACACGCAGTATTTT
V: TRBV24-1; size: -; D: TRBD2; J: TRBJ2-1; CDR3: CVTSGRGAGTYNEQFF; DNA: TGTGTCACCAGTGGCCGGGGAGCGGGGACCTACAATGAGCAGTTCTTC
V: TRBV10-3; size: many; D: -; J: TRBJ2-3; CDR3: CAISEPIVETTSGDTQYF; DNA: TGTGCCATCAGTGAGCCCATCGTCGAGACCACAAGTGGAGATACGCAGTATTTT